The 29 T cell receptor beta chains below come from one sample, sequenced in a study of blood T cell repertoires in COVID-19. Generated by immunoSEQ multiplex PCR, the TCRdb table keeps only in-frame clones and is missing some. Here the sample spans around 310,000 clones, roughly nine tenths being singletons. Sequenced input: PBMCs or T cells enriched from blood (not recorded which). Receptors were obtained from a woman younger than 45 who had recovered from COVID-19.

The rearrangement uses TRBV6-2 or TRBV6-3 and TRBJ2-1; TRBD1 matches at 8 bases. The V gene's germline CDR1 is MNHEY and CDR2 SVGEGT. CDR3 length equals 20 residues. With 2 bases clipped from V and 0 bases from J, the junction kept 15 bases outside the gene matches. CDR3: CASSYNRGRGPLSSYNEQFF. DNA for the CDR3: TGTGCCAGCAGTTACAACCGGGGCAGGGGGCCGTTGAGCTCCTACAATGAGCAGTTCTTC.

The chain carries TRBV5-1 and TRBJ1-1; a possible D gene is TRBD1 (5 bases). The CDR3 has 12 amino acids. CDR1 is SGHRS, CDR2 YFSETQ, per germline. The V and J ends lost 1 base and 5 bases respectively, with 6 bases between them. The CDR3 DNA sequence: TGCGCCAGCAGCTTGTCAGGGACTGAAGCTTTCTTT. It codes for CASSLSGTEAFF.

The J gene is TRBJ2-7, the V gene TRBV12-3 or TRBV12-4; 8 bases match TRBD1. The CDR3 spans 13 residues. The trim removed 11 bases at V and 0 bases at J, leaving 6 bases unmatched. In DNA form, the CDR3 reads TGTGCCCCCCGTGGACAGGGCTCCTACGAGCAGTACTTC. Amino acids: CAPRGQGSYEQYF.

The CDR3 region has the DNA TGCGCCAGCAGCTTGGGTGCGGAGAACACTGAAGCTTTCTTT. This codes for CASSLGAENTEAFF. The rearrangement joins TRBV5-1 to TRBJ1-1; D is unclear. V was shortened by 0 bases and J by 1 base, with 7 bases between the two germline ends. Per germline, CDR1 SGHRS and CDR2 YFSETQ. The CDR3 totals 14 residues.

V is TRBV15 and J is TRBJ1-1, with TRBD1 as a possible D gene (6 bases). Germline V CDR1 and CDR2: LNHNV, YYDKDF (reference sequence). The CDR3 has 15 residues. V was shortened by 1 base and J by 4 bases, with 13 bases between the two germline ends. DNA of the CDR3: TGTGCCACCAGCAGAGGTGGACAGAGGAGCACTGAAGCTTTCTTT. Translated: CATSRGGQRSTEAFF. The full variable domain, rest sourced from reference TRBV15 and TRBJ1-1, is DAMVIQNPRYQVTQFGKPVTLSCSQTLNHNVMYWYQQKSSQAPKLLFHYYDKDFNNEADTPDNFQSRRPNTSFCFLDIRSPGLGDTAMYLCATSRGGQRSTEAFFGQGTRLTVV.

The rearrangement links TRBV27 to TRBJ2-7; 10 bases agree with TRBD1. V was pared by 6 bases and J by 3 bases, with 8 bases of the junction left unmatched. The CDR3 runs 15 residues. Germline-derived CDR1 and CDR2 are MNHEY and SMNVEV (reference sequence). CDR3 protein: CASRPDRGRLYEQYF. CDR3 bases: TGTGCCAGCAGGCCAGACAGGGGGCGACTCTACGAGCAGTACTTC.

The chain employs TRBV14 and TRBJ2-7, with 9 bases that match TRBD1. This CDR3 contains 13 residues. The ends lost 4 bases at V and 6 bases at J; junction bases unmatched: 4. Germline loops: CDR1 SGHDN, CDR2 FVKESK. The CDR3 spells CASSPQGAVEQYF. In nucleotides, the CDR3 is TGTGCCAGCAGCCCACAGGGGGCGGTCGAGCAGTACTTC.

The chain employs TRBV7-2 and TRBJ1-5, with a tentative D call TRBD1 (5 bases). Germline-derived CDR1 and CDR2 are SGHTA and FQGNSA. The length of the CDR3 is 15 residues. Trimming removed 2 bases at V and 4 bases at J, with 12 bases between. The CDR3 DNA reads TGTGCCAGCAGCTTAAGGTCAGGGCGGAATCAGCCCCAGCATTTT. Encoded protein: CASSLRSGRNQPQHF.

V usage is TRBV2 and J usage is TRBJ2-2; 9 nucleotides line up with TRBD2. There are 15 residues in the CDR3. V lost 3 bases, J lost 6 bases, and 5 bases stayed unmatched. The germline CDR1 and CDR2 sequences are SNHLY and FYNNEI. CDR3 sequence reads: CASSEAGGPSGELFF. CDR3 DNA: TGTGCCAGCAGTGAGGCGGGAGGGCCCTCCGGGGAGCTGTTTTTT.

The rearrangement uses TRBV28 and TRBJ1-5; perhaps TRBD1 as D (5 bases). CDR1 and CDR2 from the germline V gene are MDHEN and SYDVKM. The CDR3 length is 13 residues. The V end was cut by 4 bases, the J end by 7 bases, with 11 bases between. The CDR3 DNA sequence: TGTGCCAGCAGTTCAGGGATCCTACAGCCCCAGCATTTT. Protein sequence: CASSSGILQPQHF.

The chain uses TRBV19 and TRBJ1-1; 9 nucleotides align to TRBD1. J gave up 2 bases and V 4 bases, and 2 bases lay outside the gene matches. Germline assignment: CDR1 LNHDA and CDR2 SQIVND (reference sequence). This CDR3 has 14 amino acids. The CDR3 reads CASSTTGGNTEAFF. In DNA form, the CDR3 reads TGTGCCAGTAGTACGACAGGGGGAAACACTGAAGCTTTCTTT.

The chain employs TRBV7-2 and TRBJ1-3, with 9 nucleotides matching TRBD1. The CDR3 loop spans 16 amino acids. The germline V gene encodes CDR1 SGHTA and CDR2 FQGNSA. Unmatched junction bases numbered 5, after V lost 1 base and J lost 4 bases. The DNA of the CDR3 is TGTGCCAGCAGCTTAGTCCCGGGACAGGGAGGAAACACCATATATTTT. It specifies CASSLVPGQGGNTIYF.

Note on this clone: The junction shows a germline mismatch at one end, possibly a read error. V gene TRBV7-7 combines with J gene TRBJ2-1; D gene unclear. Germline V lookup: CDR1 SSHAT, CDR2 FNYEAQ (reference sequence). The CDR3 covers 15 residues. CDR3 region: CASSLAPSSYNEQFF. CDR3 bases: TGTGCTAGCAGCTTAGCCCCGAGCTCCTACAATGAGCAGTTCTTC.

The V gene is TRBV5-8, the J gene TRBJ1-4, with D maybe TRBD1 (6 bases). This CDR3 spans 16 amino acids. Trimming took 4 bases from V and 0 from J, leaving 13 bases between them. Germline V lookup: CDR1 SGHTS, CDR2 YDEGEE. The CDR3 DNA sequence: TGTGCCAGCAGCCAGGGGCTCCAGGCAACTAATGAAAAACTGTTTTTT. This sequence encodes CASSQGLQATNEKLFF.

The V call is TRBV5-1, the J call TRBJ2-7, with 15 bases fitting TRBD2. This CDR3 comprises 16 residues. The ends lost 2 bases at V and 4 bases at J; junction bases unmatched: 4. Germline V gene lookup returns CDR1 SGHRS and CDR2 YFSETQ. The CDR3 nucleotides are TGCGCCAGCAGCTTCGCCGGGACTAGCGGGAGGTACGAGCAGTACTTC. Its protein is CASSFAGTSGRYEQYF.

The chain employs TRBV5-8 and TRBJ2-1; D perhaps matches TRBD2 (5 bases). This CDR3 spans 16 amino acids. CDR1 SGHTS and CDR2 YDEGEE come from the germline V gene. Trimming pared 4 bases from V and 0 bases from J, leaving 14 bases between. This CDR3 reads CASSPGWSYSYNEQFF. The CDR3 DNA follows: TGTGCCAGCAGCCCGGGGTGGTCGTACTCCTACAATGAGCAGTTCTTC. The variable domain in full, with the rest retrieved from reference TRBV5-8 and TRBJ2-1, is EAGVTQSPTHLIKTRGQQATLRCSPISGHTSVYWYQQALGLGLQFLLWYDEGEERNRGNFPPRFSGRQFPNYSSELNVNALELEDSALYLCASSPGWSYSYNEQFFGPGTRLTVL.

The chain employs TRBV6-5 and TRBJ2-7; no reliable D call. Trimming removed 6 bases from V and 4 bases from J, with 16 bases in between. The CDR3 contains 14 residues. CDR1 MNHEY and CDR2 SVGAGI come from the germline V gene. CDR3 DNA sequence: TGTGCCAGCAGCGTCATGCCTAGGTTTTACGAGCAGTACTTC. It translates to CASSVMPRFYEQYF.

The CDR3 sequence is CASSFPGEQYF. CDR3 DNA sequence: TGTGCCAGCAGTTTCCCGGGCGAGCAGTACTTC. The chain uses TRBV28 and TRBJ2-7; D not certain. Trimming took off 3 bases at V and 6 bases at J, with 6 bases between the two ends. The CDR3 length is 11 residues. Germline CDR1 and CDR2: MDHEN and SYDVKM.

This clone was seen only once. The V gene is TRBV21-1, the J gene TRBJ1-2; the table calls TRBD1, which could not be checked here. TRBV21-1 is given as a pseudogene. The CDR3 extends over 15 amino acids. CDR3 residues: CASSKSIQGHYGYTF. The CDR3 DNA follows: TGTGCCAGCAGCAAAAGTATACAGGGCCACTATGGCTACACCTTC.

The rearrangement uses TRBV10-3 and TRBJ1-4; D may be TRBD1 (5 bases). Trimming shortened V by 6 bases and J by 3 bases, and 8 bases separated the two germline ends. CDR3 length equals 13 residues. CDR1 and CDR2 (germline): ENHRY, SYGVKD. The CDR3 spells CAIRGVANEKLFF. The CDR3 region has the DNA TGTGCCATCAGAGGGGTAGCTAATGAAAAACTGTTTTTT.

This clone showed up just a few times. The V and J genes are TRBV12-3 or TRBV12-4 and TRBJ2-1; D is uncertain. Between the trimmed V and J ends, which lost 3 bases and 5 bases, there was a span of 8 bases. The CDR3 loop spans 13 amino acids. DNA of the CDR3: TGTGCCAGCAGTTTTACACCCAACAATGAGCAGTTCTTC. This codes for CASSFTPNNEQFF.

The chain carries TRBV5-1 and TRBJ1-4, with 8 bases lining up with TRBD1. The length of the CDR3 is 15 residues. V was clipped by 4 bases and J by 16 bases; unmatched bases: 18. Germline lookup yields CDR1 SGHRS and CDR2 YFSETQ. CDR3: CASSAEPTGDSPSFF. For the CDR3, the DNA is TGCGCCAGCAGCGCGGAACCGACAGGGGATTCGCCCTCGTTTTTT.

The CDR3 sequence is CASSIRGGGAFF. As DNA, the CDR3 is TGTGCCAGTAGTATCAGGGGAGGGGGAGCTTTCTTT. The V and J genes are TRBV19 and TRBJ1-1; possible D gene TRBD1, 6 bases. CDR1 is LNHDA, CDR2 SQIVND, per germline (reference sequence). Trimming left V 3 bases short and J 10 bases short, with 12 bases between. This CDR3 has 12 residues. Variable domain in full (rest from reference TRBV19 and TRBJ1-1): DGGITQSPKYLFRKEGQNVTLSCEQNLNHDAMYWYRQDPGQGLRLIYYSQIVNDFQKGDIAEGYSVSREKKESFPLTVTSAQKNPTAFYLCASSIRGGGAFFGQGTRLTVV.

The genes are TRBV19 and TRBJ1-4; D is unresolved. CDR1 LNHDA and CDR2 SQIVND come from the germline V gene (reference sequence). The CDR3 covers 13 residues. V lost 6 bases and J 3 bases, leaving 8 bases between the germline ends. In DNA, the CDR3 is TGTGCCAGTAGGCGGGAATCTAATGAAAAACTGTTTTTT. The encoded protein is CASRRESNEKLFF.

This sequence joins TRBV28 and TRBJ2-7, with TRBD1 identical over 8 bases. Germline lookup yields CDR1 MDHEN and CDR2 SYDVKM. Losses at the gene ends were 6 bases for V and 4 bases for J; bases not matched to a gene: 14. The CDR3 has 16 amino acids. This CDR3 is CASSPPGQGTGYEQYF. CDR3 DNA: TGTGCCAGCAGCCCCCCCGGACAGGGTACAGGTTACGAGCAGTACTTC.

The V and J genes are TRBV6-5 and TRBJ1-2; a weak D match, TRBD1 (5 bases). The ends were cut back, 2 bases at V and 5 bases at J, with 12 bases in the middle. Germline CDR1 is MNHEY and CDR2 is SVGAGI. The CDR3 has 14 amino acids. CDR3 nucleotide sequence: TGTGCCAGCAGTTACGGACAAAGCTCGTATGGCTACACCTTC. Protein: CASSYGQSSYGYTF.

The genes are TRBV5-6 and TRBJ1-4; no clear D. With 2 bases removed from V and 7 bases from J, the gap between germline ends came to 18 bases. Germline CDR1 is SGHDT and CDR2 is YYEEEE. The CDR3 runs to 16 residues. The CDR3 DNA reads TGTGCCAGCAGCTTTGGATCCGGGGTAATGGGTGAAAAACTGTTTTTT. This encodes CASSFGSGVMGEKLFF.

This sequence joins TRBV5-1 and TRBJ1-4; D remains unclear. Germline CDR1 is SGHRS and CDR2 is YFSETQ. The CDR3 extends over 14 amino acids. V shed 7 bases and J shed 4 bases, with 14 bases lying between them. CDR3 sequence: CASCRGGGNEKLFF. For the CDR3, the DNA is TGCGCCAGCTGTCGGGGAGGCGGTAATGAAAAACTGTTTTTT.

The chain carries TRBV30 and TRBJ1-4; D possibly corresponds to TRBD1 (6 bases). Between the trimmed V and J ends, which lost 1 base and 10 bases, there was a span of 13 bases. This CDR3 region has 13 residues. Germline CDR1 and CDR2: GTSNPN and SVGIG (reference sequence). CDR3 loop: CAWSAQGLAKLFF. DNA of the CDR3: TGTGCCTGGAGTGCCCAGGGGCTGGCAAAACTGTTTTTT.